A selection of T cell receptor beta chains follows, all from one sample in a study of preoperative IRX-2 immunotherapy in early breast cancer. Clones were sequenced by immunoSEQ multiplex PCR, and TCRdb holds only the in-frame ones, with some missing. The sample has 20,000 to 25,000 clones, about 90% seen once. The specimen comprised tumor tissue, sampled after IRX-2 immunotherapy. These receptors were collected from a human donor with breast cancer. Each CDR3 is given with its conserved first and last residue. Fields, in order: J gene, clone size, D gene, V gene, CDR3 DNA, CDR3 protein. D genes are given only for firm matches. A clone size is listed for some rows: how often the clone was seen (once, few, many), or a class if it is expanded.

TRBJ2-1 - - TRBV9 TGTGCCAGCAGCGGGGCGGGATTCACCTACAATGAGCAGTTCTTC CASSGAGFTYNEQFF
TRBJ2-3 - - TRBV1 TGCACCAGCAGCCAAGCCCCTAGCGGGGACCCTATCACAGATACGCAGTATTTT CTSSQAPSGDPITDTQYF
TRBJ2-5 - TRBD1 TRBV7-2 TGTGCCAGCAGCTCGGGACAGGGGCCCCAAGAGACCCAGTACTTC CASSSGQGPQETQYF
TRBJ1-6 once - TRBV7-3 TGTGCCAGCAGCCCGGGGACCAGGGGAAATTCACCCCTCCACTTT CASSPGTRGNSPLHF
TRBJ2-1 once - TRBV11-2 TGTGCCAGCAGCTCGCCGGGACTCTTACCCTACAATGAGCAGTTCTTC CASSSPGLLPYNEQFF
TRBJ1-2 - - TRBV2 TGTGCCAGCAGTGAATACGTAGGGATGGACTATGGCTACACCTTC CASSEYVGMDYGYTF
TRBJ1-4 - - TRBV7-9 TGTGCCAGCAGCCTCCAAGGGGATTACGAAAAACTGTTTTTT CASSLQGDYEKLFF
TRBJ1-2 - - TRBV14 TGTGCCAGCAGCAGGGTGGGCTATGGCTACACCTTC CASSRVGYGYTF
TRBJ2-2 - TRBD1 TRBV11-2 TGTGCCAGCAGCTTAGGACAGGGGTGGCCCGGGGAGCTGTTTTTT CASSLGQGWPGELFF
TRBJ2-1 - TRBD1 TRBV6-1 TGTGCCAGCAGTGTACGACAGGGGGCGCGGGGATTAGAGAACAATGAGCAGTTCTTC CASSVRQGARGLENNEQFF
TRBJ2-2 - - TRBV28 TGTGCCAGCAGCCGACCCTCCGGGGGGAACACCGGGGAGCTGTTTTTT CASSRPSGGNTGELFF
TRBJ1-2 - TRBD1 TRBV29-1 TGCAGCGTTGTGAAAGGGGGCGATGGCTACACCTTC CSVVKGGDGYTF
TRBJ1-1 - - TRBV5-1 TGCGCCAGCTCACATTGGGGGGGGGCCGACACTGAAGCTTTCTTT CASSHWGGADTEAFF
TRBJ1-1 once - TRBV11-2 TGTGCCAGCAGCTTAGTAGGGGACACTGAAGCTTTCTTT CASSLVGDTEAFF
TRBJ2-3 - - TRBV5-4 TGTGCCAGCAGCTGGGGACCACTCGCAGATACGCAGTATTTT CASSWGPLADTQYF
TRBJ1-5 - - TRBV30 TGTGCCTGGAGTAAACAGGTTGAGCAGCCCCAGCATTTT CAWSKQVEQPQHF